The 27 T cell receptor beta chains below all came from one sample that was sequenced in a study of post-analysis software for immune sequencing data. General study points: Comparison of patients with controls showed about 5 TRBV segments more frequent in patients, TRBV5-6, TRBV5-1 and TRBV20-1 among them.

These TCRs' antigens remain unknown. Presence of unique molecular identifiers characterized the TCR beta cDNA libraries. TCRdb ran MiXCR on the PCR reads and lists one entry per CDR3 protein. This table holds about 680,000 distinct CDR3 sequences, 59% found once. The sample taken for sequencing was blood. All receptors come from a girl aged 2 to 9 with multiple sclerosis.

J is TRBJ2-5 and V is TRBV7-9, with 8 nucleotides matching TRBD1. The CDR3 covers 13 residues. Trimming at V came to 7 bases and at J to 4 bases, leaving 5 bases not matched to a gene. Germline loops: CDR1 SEHNR, CDR2 FQNEAQ (reference sequence). CDR3 sequence reads: CASNDRGTETQYF. For the CDR3, the DNA is TGTGCCAGCAATGACAGGGGTACAGAGACCCAGTACTTC.

CDR3 DNA sequence: TGTGCCAGCAGTGAATATGGGACAGGGGGATTCGGCTACACCTTC. It yields the protein CASSEYGTGGFGYTF. The chain uses TRBV25-1 and TRBJ1-2, with 11 bases identical to TRBD1. Germline V lookup: CDR1 MGHDK, CDR2 SYGVNS. CDR3 length equals 15 residues. The V gene end was trimmed by 0 bases and the J gene end by 8 bases; junction bases not matched to a gene: 5.

This rearrangement joins TRBV4-2 to TRBJ1-1, with D possibly matching TRBD1 (5 bases). This CDR3 is 17 amino acids long. Trimming pared 5 bases from V and 1 base from J, leaving 20 bases between. The germline gives CDR1 LGHNA, CDR2 YNFKEQ. CDR3 amino acids: CASSKWGLSLTNTEAFF. Here the CDR3 DNA reads TGTGCCAGCAGCAAGTGGGGCCTATCCCTGACGAACACTGAAGCTTTCTTT.

The chain recombines TRBV20-1 with TRBJ2-7; 11 positions match TRBD2. The CDR3 consists of 15 residues. V trimming: 3 bases; J trimming: 5 bases; junction bases outside the gene matches: 9. In germline, CDR1 is DFQATT, CDR2 SNEGSKA (reference sequence). CDR3 sequence reads: CSASYVAGGHHEQYF. DNA of the CDR3: TGCAGTGCTAGTTATGTAGCGGGAGGGCACCACGAGCAGTACTTC.

The V and J genes are TRBV29-1 and TRBJ2-1, with D possibly matching TRBD1 (6 bases). The germline V and J ends were trimmed by 8 bases and 7 bases, with 18 bases remaining between them. Germline assignment: CDR1 SQVTM and CDR2 ANQGSEA. The CDR3 length is 13 residues. The CDR3 is CSCGTLGWNEQFF. For the CDR3, the DNA is TGCAGCTGTGGGACACTCGGGTGGAATGAGCAGTTCTTC.

J is TRBJ1-1 and V is TRBV5-1; D is unclear. Deletions cut 6 bases from V and 1 base from J, with 10 bases between. The CDR3 contains 13 residues. Germline-derived CDR1 and CDR2 are SGHRS and YFSETQ. The CDR3 DNA follows: TGCGCCAGCACCCTAGAGGGGAACACTGAAGCTTTCTTT. Protein sequence: CASTLEGNTEAFF.

The CDR3 protein is CASSVGSGYQETQYF. CDR3 in DNA: TGTGCCAGCAGCGTAGGGTCTGGGTACCAAGAGACCCAGTACTTC. The chain uses TRBV9 and TRBJ2-5; D ambiguous. Germline assignment: CDR1 SGDLS and CDR2 YYNGEE. V was clipped by 0 bases and J by 0 bases, with 9 bases between them. There are 15 residues in the CDR3.

V gene TRBV6-2 or TRBV6-3 combines with J gene TRBJ2-3, with 7 bases identical to TRBD1. Trimming cost V 4 bases and J 3 bases; bases outside gene matches: 7. Germline V lookup: CDR1 MNHEY, CDR2 SVGEGT. This CDR3 contains 15 residues. The CDR3 DNA is TGTGCCAGCAGTTTACCAAGGGGGCCTACAGATACGCAGTATTTT. It specifies CASSLPRGPTDTQYF.

This chain connects TRBV20-1 to TRBJ2-5; 8 bases line up with TRBD1. CDR1 and CDR2 (germline): DFQATT, SNEGSKA (reference sequence). There are 13 residues in the CDR3. V was clipped by 5 bases and J by 4 bases; unmatched bases: 6. The CDR3 is CSAHRQGRETQYF. As DNA, the CDR3 is TGCAGTGCTCACAGACAGGGGAGAGAGACCCAGTACTTC.

This clonotype was picked up a small number of times. The rearrangement joins TRBV20-1 to TRBJ2-1; TRBD2 agrees at 12 bases. With 5 bases clipped from V and 7 bases from J, the junction kept 12 bases outside the gene matches. Germline lookup yields CDR1 DFQATT and CDR2 SNEGSKA (reference sequence). CDR3 length: 16 residues. In DNA, the CDR3 is TGCAGTGCTTCTCACCCGACTAGCGGGAGTTTGAATGAGCAGTTCTTC. Amino acids: CSASHPTSGSLNEQFF.

The genes are TRBV11-2 and TRBJ2-5; 7 bases are a match to TRBD1. Losses at the gene ends were 7 bases for V and 4 bases for J; bases not matched to a gene: 9. Germline CDR1 is SGHAT and CDR2 is FQNNGV. CDR3 length: 14 residues. CDR3 nucleotide sequence: TGTGCCAGCACCGATAAAAGGGGGCTAGAGACCCAGTACTTC. It encodes CASTDKRGLETQYF. Together with reference TRBV11-2 and TRBJ2-5, the CDR3 gives the full variable domain: EAGVAQSPRYKIIEKRQSVAFWCNPISGHATLYWYQQILGQGPKLLIQFQNNGVVDDSQLPKDRFSAERLKGVDSTLKIQPAKLEDSAVYLCASTDKRGLETQYFGPGTRLLVL.

The V call is TRBV7-9, the J call TRBJ2-3; D uncertain. The CDR3 extends over 16 amino acids. Germline CDR1 and CDR2: SEHNR and FQNEAQ (reference sequence). Trimming left V 7 bases short and J 0 bases short, with 17 bases between. DNA of the CDR3: TGTGCCAGCACCTTGCCCGATAAGGGTAGCACAGATACGCAGTATTTT. It encodes CASTLPDKGSTDTQYF.

This clonotype was found a few times. The chain recombines TRBV12-3 or TRBV12-4 with TRBJ2-5; D gene unclear. The CDR3 totals 14 residues. V was cut by 3 bases and J by 4 bases, with 12 bases left in between. The CDR3 nucleotides read TGTGCCAGCAGTTTTCGGGTCTGGTTAGAGACCCAGTACTTC. This encodes CASSFRVWLETQYF.

The chain carries TRBV11-3 and TRBJ2-3; 9 bases line up with TRBD2. Germline CDR1 reads SGHNT; CDR2 reads YENEEA. CDR3 length: 15 residues. The J segment lost 3 bases and the V segment lost 3 bases, leaving 4 bases of the junction unmatched. The CDR3 here is CASSFGGGATDTQYF. CDR3 sequence (DNA): TGTGCCAGCAGCTTCGGCGGGGGGGCTACAGATACGCAGTATTTT.

The V call is TRBV6-2 or TRBV6-3, the J call TRBJ2-1, with a possible D match to TRBD2 (5 bases). Germline CDR1 and CDR2: MNHEY and SVGEGT. CDR3 length: 13 amino acids. Trimming took off 6 bases at V and 7 bases at J, with 13 bases between the two ends. The CDR3 sequence: CASRESSQNEQFF. Here the CDR3 DNA reads TGTGCCAGCAGGGAGTCTAGCCAGAATGAGCAGTTCTTC.

The J gene is TRBJ2-7, the V gene TRBV10-3; 16 bases map to TRBD2. With V trimmed by 10 bases and J by 2 bases, 11 bases remained unmatched. The CDR3 runs to 17 residues. Germline CDR1 and CDR2: ENHRY and SYGVKD. CDR3 protein: CATTTHGTSGRAYEQYF. The CDR3 DNA sequence: TGTGCCACCACCACTCACGGGACTAGCGGGAGGGCCTACGAGCAGTACTTC.

V gene TRBV7-9 combines with J gene TRBJ1-1; D remains ambiguous. V dropped 2 bases and J dropped 0 bases, with 7 bases sitting between them. CDR1 SEHNR and CDR2 FQNEAQ come from the germline V gene (reference sequence). This CDR3 has 14 amino acids. The DNA for the CDR3 is TGTGCCAGCAGCTTACCCCCCATGAACACTGAAGCTTTCTTT. Protein product: CASSLPPMNTEAFF.

This chain joins TRBV20-1 and TRBJ1-2, with TRBD1 identical over 7 bases. V gave up 7 bases and J gave up 4 bases; unmatched junction bases: 12. The CDR3 spans 14 residues. The germline CDR1 and CDR2 sequences are DFQATT and SNEGSKA (reference sequence). This CDR3 reads CSVLGLRGSYGYTF. Written as DNA, the CDR3 is TGCAGTGTCCTAGGACTCAGGGGGTCCTATGGCTACACCTTC.

This clonotype occurred a few times. The rearrangement joins TRBV9 to TRBJ2-5; 8 bases are a match to TRBD2. Trimming took 4 bases from V and 5 from J; bases not matched to a gene: 10. The CDR3 is 15 residues long. CDR1 SGDLS and CDR2 YYNGEE come from the germline V gene. CDR3 amino acids: CASSPRRAGAETQYF. The CDR3 DNA sequence: TGTGCCAGCAGCCCCCGTCGAGCGGGAGCGGAGACCCAGTACTTC.

The J gene is TRBJ2-7, the V gene TRBV29-1; D is possibly TRBD2 (6 bases). CDR3 length: 12 amino acids. Trimming cost V 3 bases and J 5 bases, with 11 bases left between them. Germline V CDR1 and CDR2: SQVTM, ANQGSEA. The CDR3, as DNA: TGCAGCGTTGAGTTACTAGCCCACGAGCAGTACTTC. It codes for CSVELLAHEQYF.

The DNA for the CDR3 is TGTGCCAGCAGTTTGGTAGGGGGCGGGTACAATGAGCAGTTCTTC. It specifies CASSLVGGGYNEQFF. The chain has TRBV12-3 or TRBV12-4 and TRBJ2-1; 7 nucleotides match TRBD1. CDR3 length: 15 residues. Germline trimming cut 3 bases from V and 4 bases from J; bases unmatched to any gene: 6.

The chain joins TRBV5-1 to TRBJ2-5; D not resolved. This CDR3 comprises 14 residues. Germline V gene sequence: CDR1 SGHRS, CDR2 YFSETQ. V was trimmed by 2 bases and J by 5 bases, leaving 13 bases between them. The DNA of the CDR3 is TGCGCCAGCAGCTTCGGACGGTTTGGGGAGACCCAGTACTTC. It specifies CASSFGRFGETQYF.

This clonotype appeared a few times. The V call is TRBV5-1, the J call TRBJ2-5, with 7 positions matching TRBD1. The junction had 12 bases not matched to a gene; V was cut back by 3 bases and J by 7 bases. The CDR3 extends over 15 amino acids. Germline lookup yields CDR1 SGHRS and CDR2 YFSETQ. The CDR3 reads CASSSETGSVRTQYF. In DNA, the CDR3 is TGCGCCAGCAGCTCTGAGACAGGGAGCGTCAGGACCCAGTACTTC. Using reference TRBV5-1 and TRBJ2-5 for the parts outside the CDR3, the full variable domain is KAGVTQTPRYLIKTRGQQVTLSCSPISGHRSVSWYQQTPGQGLQFLFEYFSETQRNKGNFPGRFSGRQFSNSRSEMNVSTLELGDSALYLCASSSETGSVRTQYFGPGTRLLVL.

The chain links TRBV20-1 to TRBJ2-3; a weak D match, TRBD1 (6 bases). Trimming removed 0 bases from V and 7 bases from J, with 11 bases in between. The CDR3 has 13 amino acids. Germline CDR1 reads DFQATT; CDR2 reads SNEGSKA (reference sequence). For the CDR3, the DNA is TGCAGTGCTAGAGAGGCAGGGGTTTATACGCAGTATTTT. Protein product: CSAREAGVYTQYF.

V and J are TRBV20-1 and TRBJ2-3, with 13 bases that match TRBD2. CDR1 is DFQATT, CDR2 SNEGSKA, per germline (reference sequence). This CDR3 spans 13 amino acids. V lost 7 bases and J lost 5; bases outside the gene matches: 3. The CDR3: CSVRLAGGDTQYF. CDR3 nucleotides: TGCAGTGTTCGACTAGCGGGAGGAGATACGCAGTATTTT.

This chain uses TRBV11-3 with TRBJ2-7; 9 positions agree with TRBD1. Germline V gene lookup returns CDR1 SGHNT and CDR2 YENEEA. V lost 5 bases to trimming and J lost 6 bases; unmatched junction nucleotides: 8. The CDR3 is 14 amino acids. The CDR3 loop is CASSPNRGLGEQYF. The CDR3 bases are TGTGCCAGCAGCCCGAACAGGGGGCTAGGCGAGCAGTACTTC.

The chain has TRBV4-1 and TRBJ2-1; D is perhaps TRBD2 (5 bases). Germline CDR1 is MGHRA and CDR2 is YSYEKL. This CDR3 is built from 15 residues. V lost 2 bases and J lost 0, with 8 bases in between. This CDR3 is CASSQKRPSYNEQFF. In DNA, the CDR3 is TGCGCCAGCAGCCAAAAGCGGCCCTCCTACAATGAGCAGTTCTTC.